The 4 T cell receptor beta chains below were found in one sample sequenced in a study of blood T cell repertoires in COVID-19. Assay used: immunoSEQ multiplex PCR; TCRdb lists only in-frame clones, some missing. The profile shows about 110,000 clones, about four fifths of them singletons. Sequencing was carried out using peripheral blood. Receptors originate from a human donor in a cohort sampled during active COVID-19.

This clone was observed a few times. V gene TRBV6-2 or TRBV6-3 combines with J gene TRBJ2-7; 7 bases are shared with TRBD1. Trimming removed 6 bases from V and 3 bases from J; junction bases left unmatched: 5. The CDR3 covers 13 residues. Germline V CDR1 and CDR2: MNHEY, SVGEGT. CDR3 sequence (DNA): TGTGCCAGCAGCCCGGGACAGTTCTACGAGCAGTACGTC. It specifies CASSPGQFYEQYV.

The genes are TRBV9 and TRBJ1-1; tentative D call: TRBD1 (5 bases). The V end lost 5 bases, the J end lost 5 bases, and 13 bases lay between the germline ends. This CDR3 is 13 amino acids long. In germline, CDR1 is SGDLS, CDR2 YYNGEE. The CDR3: CASRPSGETEAFF. CDR3 in DNA: TGTGCCAGCAGACCCTCGGGGGAGACTGAAGCTTTCTTT.

This clone was counted a few times. The V call is TRBV5-6, the J call TRBJ1-1; 9 bases align to TRBD1. Germline CDR1 SGHDT, CDR2 YYEEEE. There are 17 residues in the CDR3. After removal of 3 bases from V and 1 base from J, the junction contained 10 bases not matched to a gene. CDR3 amino acids: CASSSSGQGGWNTEAFF. CDR3 coding DNA: TGTGCCAGCAGCTCCTCGGGACAGGGCGGCTGGAACACTGAAGCTTTCTTT.

The CDR3 loop reads CAISEGREIYF. The CDR3 bases are TGTGCCATCAGTGAGGGCAGGGAAATATATTTT. The genes are TRBV10-3 and TRBJ1-3, with D perhaps TRBD1 (5 bases). The CDR3 is made up of 11 amino acids. V lost 2 bases, J lost 13 bases, and 9 bases lay in between. Germline CDR1 reads ENHRY; CDR2 reads SYGVKD.